Each of the 8 T cell receptor beta chains below was sequenced from the same sample in a study of cytomegalovirus exposure and HLA in healthy donors. The PCR had 60 Vbeta and 13 Jbeta primers. Generated by immunoSEQ multiplex PCR, the TCRdb table keeps only in-frame clones and is missing some. The repertoire has around 150,000 clones, around 80% of them found once; the top ten carry under 2.5%. Sequencing was performed on PBMCs. The receptors here all came from a man aged 25 to 45 in good health and CMV-seronegative.

The chain is built from TRBV15 and TRBJ2-7; D tentatively fits TRBD1 or TRBD2 (9 bases each). CDR1 is LNHNV, CDR2 YYDKDF, per germline (reference sequence). This CDR3 region has 20 residues. V was pared by 3 bases and J by 2 bases, with 29 bases between. CDR3 DNA: TGTGCCACCAGCAGTCCGGGTGGACAGGGGTTGATAGCGGGAGCCTACGAGCAGTACTTC. Protein sequence: CATSSPGGQGLIAGAYEQYF.

The J gene is TRBJ2-5, the V gene TRBV9; D is unclear. V lost 0 bases, J lost 0 bases, and 3 bases lay in between. The germline CDR1 and CDR2 sequences are SGDLS and YYNGEE. The CDR3 has 13 amino acids. The CDR3 protein is CASSVAYQETQYF. Written as DNA, the CDR3 is TGTGCCAGCAGCGTAGCATACCAAGAGACCCAGTACTTC. The variable domain in full, with the rest retrieved from reference TRBV9 and TRBJ2-5, is DSGVTQTPKHLITATGQRVTLRCSPRSGDLSVYWYQQSLDQGLQFLIQYYNGEERAKGNILERFSAQQFPDLHSELNLSSLELGDSALYFCASSVAYQETQYFGPGTRLLVL.

This chain connects TRBV19 to TRBJ2-7, with a weak D call TRBD1 (5 bases). Germline V gives CDR1 LNHDA, CDR2 SQIVND (reference sequence). The CDR3 length is 12 residues. The ends were cut back, 5 bases at V and 3 bases at J, with 8 bases in the middle. CDR3 residues: CASSGADYEQYF. CDR3 DNA: TGTGCCAGTAGTGGGGCAGACTACGAGCAGTACTTC.

This sequence joins TRBV5-1 and TRBJ2-3; D is undetermined. The CDR3 runs to 14 residues. Trimming removed 5 bases from V and 8 bases from J, with 18 bases in between. Germline V gene sequence: CDR1 SGHRS, CDR2 YFSETQ. The CDR3 protein is CASRRSLESPTQYF. The CDR3 DNA follows: TGCGCCAGCAGACGATCTCTTGAGTCCCCTACGCAGTATTTT.

The J gene is TRBJ2-2, the V gene TRBV7-3; 8 bases align to TRBD1. The CDR3 extends over 16 amino acids. With V trimmed by 0 bases and J by 6 bases, 6 bases remained unmatched. CDR1 and CDR2 (germline): SGHTA, FQGTGA. The DNA of the CDR3 is TGTGCCAGCAGCTTAACGCGGACAGGGTTTTCCGGGGAGCTGTTTTTT. Amino acids: CASSLTRTGFSGELFF. Based on the CDR3 plus reference TRBV7-3 and TRBJ2-2, the full variable domain is GAGVSQTPSNKVTEKGKYVELRCDPISGHTALYWYRQSLGQGPEFLIYFQGTGAADDSGLPNDRFFAVRPEGSVSTLKIQRTERGDSAVYLCASSLTRTGFSGELFFGEGSRLTVL.

The chain couples TRBV28 to TRBJ2-7; D not certain. CDR3 length: 10 residues. Trimming stripped 10 bases from V and 5 bases from J, with 9 bases between. Germline CDR1 and CDR2: MDHEN and SYDVKM. This CDR3 is CAKPRDEQYF. In DNA form, the CDR3 reads TGTGCCAAGCCTCGGGACGAGCAGTACTTC.

This clone came up a few times. The chain employs TRBV28 and TRBJ2-7; weak D call: TRBD2 (5 bases). CDR1 is MDHEN, CDR2 SYDVKM, per germline. V was trimmed by 3 bases and J by 1 base, leaving 13 bases between them. The CDR3 extends over 15 amino acids. Here the CDR3 DNA reads TGTGCCAGCAGTTTCCGGGGTATGAGTTCCTACGAGCAGTACTTC. Amino acid sequence: CASSFRGMSSYEQYF. Drawing the rest from reference TRBV28 and TRBJ2-7, the complete variable domain is DVKVTQSSRYLVKRTGEKVFLECVQDMDHENMFWYRQDPGLGLRLIYFSYDVKMKEKGDIPEGYSVSREKKERFSLILESASTNQTSMYLCASSFRGMSSYEQYFGPGTRLTVT.

This clone was detected only once. A junction boundary mismatches the germline segment, possibly from a read error. The chain has TRBV10-1 and TRBJ2-1; 10 bases fit TRBD2. CDR1 is WNHNN, CDR2 SYGVQD, per germline (reference sequence). This CDR3 spans 15 amino acids. CDR3 DNA sequence: TGCGCCAGCAGTACTAGCGGGATCTCCTACAGTGAGCAGTTCTTC. It is translated as CASSTSGISYSEQFF.